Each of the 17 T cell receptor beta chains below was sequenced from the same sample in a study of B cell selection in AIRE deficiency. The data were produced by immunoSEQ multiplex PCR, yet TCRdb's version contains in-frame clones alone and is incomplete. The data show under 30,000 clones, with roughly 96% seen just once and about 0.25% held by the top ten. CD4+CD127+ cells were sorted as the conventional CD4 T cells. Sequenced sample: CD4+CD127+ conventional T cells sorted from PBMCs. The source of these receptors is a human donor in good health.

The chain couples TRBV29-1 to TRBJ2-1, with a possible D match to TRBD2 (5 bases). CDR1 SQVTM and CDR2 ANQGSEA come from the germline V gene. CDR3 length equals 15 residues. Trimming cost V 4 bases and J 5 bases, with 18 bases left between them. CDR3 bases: TGCAGCGTTGTCCCGGTTCGGGGTCTGAACAATGAGCAGTTCTTC. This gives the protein CSVVPVRGLNNEQFF.

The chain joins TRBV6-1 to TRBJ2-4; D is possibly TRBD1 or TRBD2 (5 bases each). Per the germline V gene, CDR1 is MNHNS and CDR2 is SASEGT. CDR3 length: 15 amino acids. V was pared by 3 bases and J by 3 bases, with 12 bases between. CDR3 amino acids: CASSDFGDVKNIQYF. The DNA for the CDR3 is TGTGCCAGCAGTGATTTTGGGGACGTCAAAAACATTCAGTACTTC.

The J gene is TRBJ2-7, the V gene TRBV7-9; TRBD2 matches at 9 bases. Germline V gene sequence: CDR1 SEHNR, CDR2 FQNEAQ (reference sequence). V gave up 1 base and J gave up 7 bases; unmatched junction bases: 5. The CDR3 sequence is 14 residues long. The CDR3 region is CASSLEVSGREQYF. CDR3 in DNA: TGTGCCAGCAGCTTAGAAGTTAGCGGGAGAGAGCAGTACTTC. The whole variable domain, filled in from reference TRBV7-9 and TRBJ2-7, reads DTGVSQNPRHKITKRGQNVTFRCDPISEHNRLYWYRQTLGQGPEFLTYFQNEAQLEKSRLLSDRFSAERPKGSFSTLEIQRTEQGDSAMYLCASSLEVSGREQYFGPGTRLTVT.

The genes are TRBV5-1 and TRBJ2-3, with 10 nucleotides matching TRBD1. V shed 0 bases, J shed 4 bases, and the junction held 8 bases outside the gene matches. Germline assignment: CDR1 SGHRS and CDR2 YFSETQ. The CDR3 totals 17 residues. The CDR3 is CASSLAPDRGYSDTQYF. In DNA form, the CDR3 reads TGCGCCAGCAGCTTGGCCCCGGACAGGGGGTACTCAGATACGCAGTATTTT.

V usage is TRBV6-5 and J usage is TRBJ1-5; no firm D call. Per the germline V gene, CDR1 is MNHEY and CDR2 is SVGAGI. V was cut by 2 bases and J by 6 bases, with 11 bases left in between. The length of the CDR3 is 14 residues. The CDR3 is CASSYGRKGQPQHF. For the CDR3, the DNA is TGTGCCAGCAGTTACGGGCGGAAAGGTCAGCCCCAGCATTTT.

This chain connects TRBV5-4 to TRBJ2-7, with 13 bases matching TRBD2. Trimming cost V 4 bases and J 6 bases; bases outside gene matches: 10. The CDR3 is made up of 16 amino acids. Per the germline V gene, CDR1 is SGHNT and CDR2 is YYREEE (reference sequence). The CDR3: CASSRSRLAGGAEQYF. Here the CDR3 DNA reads TGTGCCAGCAGCCGCTCGAGACTAGCGGGAGGAGCCGAGCAGTACTTC.

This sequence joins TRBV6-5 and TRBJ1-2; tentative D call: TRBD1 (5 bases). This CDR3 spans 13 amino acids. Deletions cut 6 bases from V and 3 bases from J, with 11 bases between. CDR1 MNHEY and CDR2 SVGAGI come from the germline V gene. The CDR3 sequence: CASSHDSDYGYTF. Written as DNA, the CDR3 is TGTGCCAGCAGCCATGACAGCGACTATGGCTACACCTTC.

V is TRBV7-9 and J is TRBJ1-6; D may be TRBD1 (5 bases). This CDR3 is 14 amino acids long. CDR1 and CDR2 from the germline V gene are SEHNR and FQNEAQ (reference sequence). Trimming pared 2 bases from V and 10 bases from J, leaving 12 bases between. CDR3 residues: CASSLTGLGSPLHF. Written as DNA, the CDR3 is TGTGCCAGCAGCTTAACGGGGCTGGGCTCACCCCTCCACTTT. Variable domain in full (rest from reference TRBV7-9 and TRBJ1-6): DTGVSQNPRHKITKRGQNVTFRCDPISEHNRLYWYRQTLGQGPEFLTYFQNEAQLEKSRLLSDRFSAERPKGSFSTLEIQRTEQGDSAMYLCASSLTGLGSPLHFGNGTRLTVT.

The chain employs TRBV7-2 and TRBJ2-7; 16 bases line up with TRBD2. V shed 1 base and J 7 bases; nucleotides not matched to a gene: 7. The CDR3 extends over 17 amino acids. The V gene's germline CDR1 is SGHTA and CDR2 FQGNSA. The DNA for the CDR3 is TGTGCCAGCAGCTTAGATCTGGGACTAGCGGGGGGGCAGGAGCAGTACTTC. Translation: CASSLDLGLAGGQEQYF.

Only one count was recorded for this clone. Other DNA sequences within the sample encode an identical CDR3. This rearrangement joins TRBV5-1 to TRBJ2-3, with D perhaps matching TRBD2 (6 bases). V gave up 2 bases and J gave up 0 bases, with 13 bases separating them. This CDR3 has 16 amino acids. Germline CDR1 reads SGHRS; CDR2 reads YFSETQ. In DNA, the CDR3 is TGCGCCAGCAGCTTCTCTGCGGGACCTAGCACAGATACGCAGTATTTT. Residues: CASSFSAGPSTDTQYF.

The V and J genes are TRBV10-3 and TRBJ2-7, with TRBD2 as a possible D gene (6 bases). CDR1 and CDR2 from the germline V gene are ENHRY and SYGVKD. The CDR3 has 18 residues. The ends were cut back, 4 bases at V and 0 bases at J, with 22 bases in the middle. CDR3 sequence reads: CAISAGRQSYRVSYEQYF. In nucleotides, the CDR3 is TGTGCCATCAGTGCCGGGAGACAGTCTTATCGAGTCTCCTACGAGCAGTACTTC.

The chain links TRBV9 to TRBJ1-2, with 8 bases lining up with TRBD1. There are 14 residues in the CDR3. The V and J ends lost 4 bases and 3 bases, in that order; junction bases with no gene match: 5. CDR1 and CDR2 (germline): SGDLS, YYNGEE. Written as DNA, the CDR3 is TGTGCCAGCAGCACCGAGACAGGGGACTATGGCTACACCTTC. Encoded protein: CASSTETGDYGYTF.

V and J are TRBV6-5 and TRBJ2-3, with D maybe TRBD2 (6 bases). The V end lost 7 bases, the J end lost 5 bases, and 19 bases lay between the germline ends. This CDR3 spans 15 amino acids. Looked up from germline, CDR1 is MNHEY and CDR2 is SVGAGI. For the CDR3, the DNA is TGTGCCAGCACTCCTGGACTAAACCTGCGAGATACGCAGTATTTT. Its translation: CASTPGLNLRDTQYF.

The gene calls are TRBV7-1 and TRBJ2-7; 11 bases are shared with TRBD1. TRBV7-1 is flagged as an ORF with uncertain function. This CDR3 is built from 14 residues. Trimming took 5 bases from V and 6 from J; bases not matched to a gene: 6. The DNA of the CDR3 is TGTGCCAGCAGCCCAAGGACAGGGGGCTCCGAGCAGTACTTC. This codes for CASSPRTGGSEQYF.

CDR3 amino acids: CASTRGGHTGELFF. Here the CDR3 DNA reads TGTGCCAGCACCCGGGGCGGCCACACCGGGGAGCTGTTTTTT. V gene TRBV6-5 combines with J gene TRBJ2-2; perhaps D is TRBD1 or TRBD2 (5 bases each). Between the trimmed V and J ends, which lost 7 bases and 3 bases, there was a span of 12 bases. Germline V gene data show CDR1 as MNHEY and CDR2 as SVGAGI. This CDR3 is 14 amino acids long.

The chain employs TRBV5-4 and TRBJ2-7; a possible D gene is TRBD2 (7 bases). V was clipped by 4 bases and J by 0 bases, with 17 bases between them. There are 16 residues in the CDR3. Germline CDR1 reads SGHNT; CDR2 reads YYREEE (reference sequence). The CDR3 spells CASSLDAGGLSYEQYF. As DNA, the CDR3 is TGTGCCAGCAGCCTCGACGCCGGGGGGCTCTCCTACGAGCAGTACTTC.

The CDR3 is CASSPPRLAGGETNTGELFF. The DNA of the CDR3 is TGTGCCAGCAGCCCCCCCCGACTAGCGGGAGGGGAAACGAACACCGGGGAGCTGTTTTTT. This chain joins TRBV5-4 and TRBJ2-2; 14 bases fit TRBD2. The CDR3 has 20 amino acids. Germline V gene lookup returns CDR1 SGHNT and CDR2 YYREEE (reference sequence). With V trimmed by 4 bases and J by 0 bases, 11 bases remained unmatched. Filled out from reference TRBV5-4 and TRBJ2-2, the complete variable domain reads ETGVTQSPTHLIKTRGQQVTLRCSSQSGHNTVSWYQQALGQGPQFIFQYYREEENGRGNFPPRFSGLQFPNYSSELNVNALELDDSALYLCASSPPRLAGGETNTGELFFGEGSRLTVL.